This TCR beta chain was profiled in a study of OX40 agonist ivuxolimab in advanced cancers. For the study at large: Three patients had partial responses: one hepatocellular carcinoma, two cutaneous melanoma.

Assay used: immunoSEQ multiplex PCR; TCRdb lists only in-frame clones, some missing. The sample yields roughly 10,000 clones, 86% seen once. The CDR3 totals 14 residues. V dropped 3 bases and J dropped 5; count of bases not matched to a gene: 2. Germline lookup yields CDR1 SGHRS and CDR2 YFSETQ. The sample consisted of CD4+ or CD8+ T cells sorted from blood, taken in a trial of the OX40 agonist ivuxolimab. This TCR derives from an adult with an advanced solid tumor such as melanoma, head and neck, liver or kidney cancer. The chain has TRBV5-1 and TRBJ1-4, with TRBD1 matching over 9 bases. The CDR3 coding sequence is TGCGCCAGCAGCTCAGGACAGGGGAATGAAAAACTGTTTTTT. Translated: CASSSGQGNEKLFF.